A selection of T cell receptor beta chains follows, all from one sample in a study of blood T cell repertoires in COVID-19. Only in-frame clones appear in the TCRdb table, and some are missing; sequencing was by immunoSEQ multiplex PCR. The sample has 150,000 to 200,000 clones; around 82% are singletons. Sequenced sample: peripheral blood. These receptor sequences come from a man in his 60s with active or convalescent COVID-19. Both conserved end residues are part of each CDR3. Each record gives: J gene, D gene, V gene, clone size, CDR3 length, CDR3 protein, CDR3 DNA. A D gene is named only where the DNA matches it firmly. Size values are once, few and many counts, or a class for expanded clones, and some rows have none.

j_call: TRBJ1-2
d_call: .
v_call: TRBV19
clone_size: .
cdr3_length: 13
cdr3_aa: CASSGQANYGYTF
cdr3_nt: TGTGCCTCTAGTGGCCAAGCTAACTATGGCTACACCTTC

j_call: TRBJ2-1
d_call: .
v_call: TRBV9
clone_size: once
cdr3_length: 13
cdr3_aa: CASSPTGNNEQFF
cdr3_nt: TGTGCCAGCAGCCCAACGGGAAACAATGAGCAGTTCTTC

j_call: TRBJ1-5
d_call: .
v_call: TRBV19
clone_size: .
cdr3_length: 17
cdr3_aa: CASSIYTSGGASQPQHF
cdr3_nt: TGTGCCAGTAGTATATATACTTCGGGGGGCGCGAGTCAGCCCCAGCATTTT

j_call: TRBJ1-1
d_call: TRBD1
v_call: TRBV10-3
clone_size: .
cdr3_length: 14
cdr3_aa: CAISAATGGTEAFF
cdr3_nt: TGTGCCATCAGTGCCGCGACAGGGGGCACTGAAGCTTTCTTT

j_call: TRBJ2-3
d_call: TRBD2
v_call: TRBV7-2
clone_size: .
cdr3_length: 16
cdr3_aa: CASRPGLANLADTQYF
cdr3_nt: TGTGCCAGCAGGCCGGGACTAGCGAACCTGGCAGATACGCAGTATTTT

j_call: TRBJ2-1
d_call: .
v_call: TRBV12-3/TRBV12-4
clone_size: .
cdr3_length: 11
cdr3_aa: CASSFVNEQFF
cdr3_nt: TGTGCCAGCAGTTTCGTTAATGAGCAGTTCTTC

j_call: TRBJ2-2
d_call: .
v_call: TRBV19
clone_size: .
cdr3_length: 15
cdr3_aa: CASTNQGASTGELFF
cdr3_nt: TGTGCCAGTACTAATCAAGGGGCTTCCACCGGGGAGCTGTTTTTT

j_call: TRBJ1-1
d_call: .
v_call: TRBV12-3/TRBV12-4
clone_size: .
cdr3_length: 13
cdr3_aa: CASAQRMNTEAFF
cdr3_nt: TGTGCCAGCGCTCAGCGCATGAACACTGAAGCTTTCTTT

j_call: TRBJ1-3
d_call: TRBD1
v_call: TRBV28
clone_size: .
cdr3_length: 14
cdr3_aa: CASSLGQFGNTIYF
cdr3_nt: TGTGCCAGCAGCTTGGGACAGTTTGGAAACACCATATATTTT

j_call: TRBJ2-1
d_call: TRBD1
v_call: TRBV5-1
clone_size: .
cdr3_length: 14
cdr3_aa: CASTRQGPYNEQFF
cdr3_nt: TGCGCCAGCACTAGACAGGGCCCCTACAATGAGCAGTTCTTC

j_call: TRBJ2-2
d_call: TRBD2
v_call: TRBV6-4
clone_size: few
cdr3_length: 15
cdr3_aa: CASSVASGGAGELFF
cdr3_nt: TGTGCCAGCAGTGTTGCTAGCGGGGGCGCCGGGGAGCTGTTTTTT

j_call: TRBJ2-3
d_call: TRBD2
v_call: TRBV5-1
clone_size: .
cdr3_length: 16
cdr3_aa: CASSLVSGRAADTQYF
cdr3_nt: TGCGCCAGCAGCTTGGTTAGCGGGAGGGCGGCAGATACGCAGTATTTT

j_call: TRBJ1-4
d_call: .
v_call: TRBV7-9
clone_size: once
cdr3_length: 14
cdr3_aa: CASSLGQNNEKLFF
cdr3_nt: TGTGCCAGCAGCTTAGGGCAGAATAATGAAAAACTGTTTTTT

j_call: TRBJ2-7
d_call: TRBD2
v_call: TRBV2
clone_size: .
cdr3_length: 14
cdr3_aa: CASRGSGRAGEQYF
cdr3_nt: TGTGCCAGCAGAGGCAGCGGGAGGGCCGGGGAGCAGTACTTC

j_call: TRBJ2-5
d_call: TRBD2
v_call: TRBV7-9
clone_size: once
cdr3_length: 16
cdr3_aa: CASSLVGTSGSETQYF
cdr3_nt: TGTGCCAGCAGCTTAGTAGGGACTAGCGGGAGTGAGACCCAGTACTTC

j_call: TRBJ1-5
d_call: .
v_call: TRBV6-2/TRBV6-3
clone_size: .
cdr3_length: 14
cdr3_aa: CASSPLGADQPQHF
cdr3_nt: TGTGCCAGCAGTCCCCTGGGGGCCGATCAGCCCCAGCATTTT

j_call: TRBJ2-7
d_call: .
v_call: TRBV5-5
clone_size: once
cdr3_length: 15
cdr3_aa: CASSLKVGREDEQYF
cdr3_nt: TGTGCCAGCAGCTTGAAGGTGGGGCGGGAAGACGAGCAGTACTTC

j_call: TRBJ1-4
d_call: TRBD1
v_call: TRBV20-1
clone_size: .
cdr3_length: 11
cdr3_aa: CSAEGGGKLFF
cdr3_nt: TGCAGTGCTGAAGGAGGGGGCAAACTGTTTTTT

j_call: TRBJ2-1
d_call: TRBD2
v_call: TRBV5-1
clone_size: .
cdr3_length: 16
cdr3_aa: CASSRPGTSGSNEQFF
cdr3_nt: TGCGCCAGCAGCCGTCCCGGGACTAGCGGGAGCAATGAGCAGTTCTTC

j_call: TRBJ1-2
d_call: .
v_call: TRBV4-2
clone_size: .
cdr3_length: 16
cdr3_aa: CASSQERAAGLNGYTF
cdr3_nt: TGTGCCAGCAGCCAAGAACGGGCCGCGGGATTAAACGGCTACACCTTC

j_call: TRBJ1-1
d_call: .
v_call: TRBV3-1/TRBV3-2
clone_size: .
cdr3_length: 15
cdr3_aa: CASSQESQGNTEAFF
cdr3_nt: TGTGCCAGCAGCCAAGAATCACAGGGAAACACTGAAGCTTTCTTT

j_call: TRBJ1-5
d_call: .
v_call: TRBV6-6
clone_size: .
cdr3_length: 15
cdr3_aa: CASTLQGFSNQPQHF
cdr3_nt: TGTGCCAGCACGTTACAGGGATTTAGCAATCAGCCCCAGCATTTT

j_call: TRBJ1-2
d_call: .
v_call: TRBV2
clone_size: .
cdr3_length: 14
cdr3_aa: CASSVIGQGTRYTF
cdr3_nt: TGTGCCAGCAGTGTAATTGGGCAGGGAACGCGCTACACCTTC

j_call: TRBJ1-1
d_call: .
v_call: TRBV5-1
clone_size: .
cdr3_length: 12
cdr3_aa: CASSQGSTEAFF
cdr3_nt: TGCGCCAGCAGCCAGGGTAGCACTGAAGCTTTCTTT

j_call: TRBJ1-3
d_call: TRBD1
v_call: TRBV4-2
clone_size: few
cdr3_length: 15
cdr3_aa: CASSQGGTASDTIYF
cdr3_nt: TGTGCCAGCAGCCAAGGAGGGACAGCCTCAGACACCATATATTTT

j_call: TRBJ1-5
d_call: .
v_call: TRBV28
clone_size: .
cdr3_length: 12
cdr3_aa: CASSPPGQPQHF
cdr3_nt: TGTGCCAGCAGTCCCCCGGGGCAGCCCCAGCATTTT

j_call: TRBJ2-1
d_call: TRBD2
v_call: TRBV29-1
clone_size: .
cdr3_length: 15
cdr3_aa: CSDRTSGLSYNEQFF
cdr3_nt: TGCAGCGACAGGACTAGCGGTCTTTCTTACAATGAGCAGTTCTTC

j_call: TRBJ2-7
d_call: .
v_call: TRBV20-1
clone_size: .
cdr3_length: 13
cdr3_aa: CSASLGVSYEQYF
cdr3_nt: TGCAGTGCTAGTCTAGGGGTCTCCTACGAGCAGTACTTC

j_call: TRBJ2-3
d_call: .
v_call: TRBV6-5
clone_size: .
cdr3_length: 14
cdr3_aa: CASSYARNTDTQYF
cdr3_nt: TGTGCCAGCAGTTACGCCAGGAACACAGATACGCAGTATTTT

j_call: TRBJ1-3
d_call: .
v_call: TRBV2
clone_size: .
cdr3_length: 15
cdr3_aa: CASRAMGGSGNTIYF
cdr3_nt: TGTGCCAGCAGAGCGATGGGGGGCTCTGGAAACACCATATATTTT

j_call: TRBJ1-1
d_call: TRBD1
v_call: TRBV7-3
clone_size: .
cdr3_length: 14
cdr3_aa: CASSTGQGTTEAFF
cdr3_nt: TGTGCCAGCAGCACCGGACAGGGGACCACTGAAGCTTTCTTT

j_call: TRBJ2-5
d_call: TRBD2
v_call: TRBV5-4
clone_size: .
cdr3_length: 15
cdr3_aa: CASSLGAGVMETQYF
cdr3_nt: TGTGCCAGCAGCTTGGGAGCGGGAGTCATGGAGACCCAGTACTTC

j_call: TRBJ1-3
d_call: .
v_call: TRBV18
clone_size: .
cdr3_length: 14
cdr3_aa: CASSQGLSGNTIYF
cdr3_nt: TGTGCCAGCTCCCAGGGACTCTCTGGAAACACCATATATTTT

j_call: TRBJ2-1
d_call: .
v_call: TRBV7-9
clone_size: .
cdr3_length: 16
cdr3_aa: CASSLALAPPRGEQFF
cdr3_nt: TGTGCCAGCAGCTTAGCGTTGGCCCCCCCTAGAGGTGAGCAGTTCTTC

j_call: TRBJ1-5
d_call: .
v_call: TRBV6-6
clone_size: .
cdr3_length: 14
cdr3_aa: CASSPGVGNQPQHF
cdr3_nt: TGTGCCAGCAGCCCCGGGGTCGGCAATCAGCCCCAGCATTTT

j_call: TRBJ2-7
d_call: TRBD2
v_call: TRBV2
clone_size: many
cdr3_length: 14
cdr3_aa: CASSYGLAEREQYF
cdr3_nt: TGTGCCAGCAGTTATGGACTAGCGGAGCGCGAGCAGTACTTC

j_call: TRBJ2-2
d_call: TRBD1
v_call: TRBV7-2
clone_size: .
cdr3_length: 15
cdr3_aa: CASSASGQTTGELFF
cdr3_nt: TGTGCCAGCAGCGCCTCGGGACAGACTACCGGGGAGCTGTTTTTT

j_call: TRBJ2-7
d_call: TRBD2
v_call: TRBV6-1
clone_size: .
cdr3_length: 15
cdr3_aa: CASSEAGGSYYEQYF
cdr3_nt: TGTGCCAGCAGTGAAGCGGGAGGGAGCTACTACGAGCAGTACTTC

j_call: TRBJ1-3
d_call: .
v_call: TRBV18
clone_size: .
cdr3_length: 13
cdr3_aa: CASSQTPGNTIYF
cdr3_nt: TGTGCCAGCTCACAAACTCCTGGAAACACCATATATTTT

j_call: TRBJ2-5
d_call: TRBD2
v_call: TRBV18
clone_size: .
cdr3_length: 17
cdr3_aa: CASSLGLAGGHVETQYF
cdr3_nt: TGTGCCAGCTCACTGGGACTAGCGGGGGGCCATGTGGAGACCCAGTACTTC

j_call: TRBJ2-4
d_call: TRBD2
v_call: TRBV19
clone_size: .
cdr3_length: 17
cdr3_aa: CASSIDGGLAGGNIQYF
cdr3_nt: TGTGCCAGTAGTATAGATGGGGGACTAGCGGGAGGTAACATTCAGTACTTC

j_call: TRBJ2-2
d_call: TRBD2
v_call: TRBV3-1/TRBV3-2
clone_size: .
cdr3_length: 18
cdr3_aa: CASSQEGLARGYTGELFF
cdr3_nt: TGTGCCAGCAGCCAAGAGGGACTAGCCCGCGGTTATACCGGGGAGCTGTTTTTT

j_call: TRBJ2-2
d_call: TRBD1
v_call: TRBV7-3
clone_size: once
cdr3_length: 14
cdr3_aa: CASSPQGSAGELFF
cdr3_nt: TGTGCCAGCAGCCCACAGGGGTCCGCCGGGGAGCTGTTTTTT

j_call: TRBJ2-7
d_call: TRBD2
v_call: TRBV10-1
clone_size: .
cdr3_length: 15
cdr3_aa: CASSGGLAGVYEQYF
cdr3_nt: TGCGCCAGCAGTGGGGGACTAGCGGGAGTCTACGAGCAGTACTTC

j_call: TRBJ2-2
d_call: .
v_call: TRBV6-2/TRBV6-3
clone_size: .
cdr3_length: 13
cdr3_aa: CASSYTNTGELFF
cdr3_nt: TGTGCCAGCAGTTACACAAACACCGGGGAGCTGTTTTTT

j_call: TRBJ1-3
d_call: .
v_call: TRBV7-2
clone_size: .
cdr3_length: 16
cdr3_aa: CASSLARAPSGNTIYF
cdr3_nt: TGTGCCAGCAGCTTAGCCAGGGCTCCCTCTGGAAACACCATATATTTT

j_call: TRBJ1-2
d_call: TRBD1
v_call: TRBV2
clone_size: .
cdr3_length: 15
cdr3_aa: CASNGQGAINYGYTF
cdr3_nt: TGTGCCAGCAATGGACAGGGGGCTATTAACTATGGCTACACCTTC

j_call: TRBJ2-5
d_call: .
v_call: TRBV6-5
clone_size: .
cdr3_length: 14
cdr3_aa: CASSYALVEETQYF
cdr3_nt: TGTGCCAGCAGTTACGCCCTAGTGGAGGAGACCCAGTACTTC

j_call: TRBJ1-6
d_call: TRBD1
v_call: TRBV4-2
clone_size: once
cdr3_length: 16
cdr3_aa: CASSPLPGTGTSPLHF
cdr3_nt: TGTGCCAGCAGCCCCCTCCCCGGGACAGGGACTTCACCCCTCCACTTT

j_call: TRBJ1-3
d_call: TRBD1
v_call: TRBV13
clone_size: .
cdr3_length: 13
cdr3_aa: CASRRQGENTIYF
cdr3_nt: TGTGCCAGCCGTCGACAGGGAGAAAACACCATATATTTT

j_call: TRBJ1-2
d_call: .
v_call: TRBV3-1/TRBV3-2
clone_size: .
cdr3_length: 15
cdr3_aa: CASSQARVGGYGYTF
cdr3_nt: TGTGCCAGCAGCCAAGCCAGGGTTGGCGGCTATGGCTACACCTTC

j_call: TRBJ2-7
d_call: .
v_call: TRBV10-3
clone_size: few
cdr3_length: 13
cdr3_aa: CAIRRQFFYEQYF
cdr3_nt: TGTGCCATCAGGAGACAGTTCTTTTACGAGCAGTACTTC

j_call: TRBJ2-1
d_call: .
v_call: TRBV10-3
clone_size: .
cdr3_length: 13
cdr3_aa: CATGEDLYNEQFF
cdr3_nt: TGTGCCACCGGGGAGGACTTGTACAATGAGCAGTTCTTC

j_call: TRBJ2-3
d_call: .
v_call: TRBV7-9
clone_size: .
cdr3_length: 13
cdr3_aa: CASSLVGADTQYF
cdr3_nt: TGTGCCAGCAGCTTAGTAGGGGCAGATACGCAGTATTTT

j_call: TRBJ2-3
d_call: .
v_call: TRBV11-3
clone_size: .
cdr3_length: 13
cdr3_aa: CASSLGFRDTQYF
cdr3_nt: TGTGCCAGCAGCTTAGGGTTCCGGGATACGCAGTATTTT

j_call: TRBJ2-2
d_call: TRBD2
v_call: TRBV2
clone_size: .
cdr3_length: 16
cdr3_aa: CASSEWSGSATGELFF
cdr3_nt: TGTGCCAGCAGTGAATGGAGCGGGAGCGCCACCGGGGAGCTGTTTTTT

j_call: TRBJ1-5
d_call: TRBD1
v_call: TRBV2
clone_size: .
cdr3_length: 15
cdr3_aa: CASLSQDRINQPQHF
cdr3_nt: TGTGCCAGCCTGAGCCAGGACAGGATCAATCAGCCCCAGCATTTT

j_call: TRBJ1-2
d_call: TRBD1
v_call: TRBV11-2
clone_size: .
cdr3_length: 16
cdr3_aa: CASSLDGTGGHYGYTF
cdr3_nt: TGTGCCAGCAGCTTAGATGGAACAGGGGGGCACTATGGCTACACCTTC

j_call: TRBJ2-7
d_call: TRBD2
v_call: TRBV27
clone_size: once
cdr3_length: 15
cdr3_aa: CASSSLAGVPYEQYF
cdr3_nt: TGTGCCAGCAGTTCCTTAGCGGGAGTACCCTACGAGCAGTACTTC

j_call: TRBJ2-1
d_call: TRBD2
v_call: TRBV4-1
clone_size: .
cdr3_length: 15
cdr3_aa: CASSPGGWPYNEQFF
cdr3_nt: TGCGCCAGCAGCCCGGGAGGTTGGCCCTACAATGAGCAGTTCTTC